This T cell receptor beta chain came from a study of OX40 agonist ivuxolimab in advanced cancers. The study, taken as a whole, reports: No determination was made of the antigen specificity of the expanded peripheral T cells.

The repertoire was sequenced with immunoSEQ multiplex PCR; TCRdb's copy has only in-frame clones and lacks some. The table shows around 62,000 clones, with 86% occurring only once. Germline V gene sequence: CDR1 SGHTA, CDR2 FQGNSA. V lost 0 bases and J lost 0, with 5 bases in between. The CDR3 has 15 amino acids. Regarding this clone: The antigen remains unidentified.

The receptor's source is an adult with an advanced solid tumor such as melanoma, head and neck, liver or kidney cancer. The chain combines TRBV7-2 with TRBJ2-2, with D hard to call. Sequenced material: CD4+ or CD8+ T cells sorted from blood, taken in a trial of the OX40 agonist ivuxolimab. CDR3 sequence reads: CASSLADANTGELFF. Written as DNA, the CDR3 is TGTGCCAGCAGCTTAGCGGACGCGAACACCGGGGAGCTGTTTTTT. The variable domain in full, completed from reference TRBV7-2 and TRBJ2-2, reads GAGVSQSPSNKVTEKGKDVELRCDPISGHTALYWYRQSLGQGLEFLIYFQGNSAPDKSGLPSDRFSAERTGGSVSTLTIQRTQQEDSAVYLCASSLADANTGELFFGEGSRLTVL.